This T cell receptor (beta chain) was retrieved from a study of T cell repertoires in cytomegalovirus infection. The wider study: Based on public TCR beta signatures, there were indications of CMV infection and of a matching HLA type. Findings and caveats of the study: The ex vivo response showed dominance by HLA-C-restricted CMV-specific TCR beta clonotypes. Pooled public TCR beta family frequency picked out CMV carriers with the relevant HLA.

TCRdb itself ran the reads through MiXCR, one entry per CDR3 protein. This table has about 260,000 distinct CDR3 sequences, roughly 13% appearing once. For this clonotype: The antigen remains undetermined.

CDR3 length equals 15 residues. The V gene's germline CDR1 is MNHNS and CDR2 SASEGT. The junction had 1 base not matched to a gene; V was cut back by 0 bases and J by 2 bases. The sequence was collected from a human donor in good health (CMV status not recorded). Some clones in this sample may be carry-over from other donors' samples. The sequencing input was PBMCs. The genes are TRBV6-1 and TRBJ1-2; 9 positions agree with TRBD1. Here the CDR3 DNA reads TGTGCCAGCAGTGAAGCCGGGACAGGGAACTATGGCTACACCTTC. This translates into CASSEAGTGNYGYTF.